What follows are 15 T cell receptor beta chains derived from one specimen sequenced in a study of regulatory T cells in long-lasting Graves disease. Libraries of TCR beta came from iRepertoire HTBI primers plus Arm-PCR of CDR3 regions. TCRdb re-analysed the multiplex PCR reads in MiXCR, keeping a single row per CDR3 protein. The sample lists around 480,000 distinct CDR3 sequences; around 15% were seen once. Time point meaning: newly diagnosed GD, antithyroid drugs for less than 3 months. PBMCs provided the RNA from which the TCR library was made. These same data were also listed under a study on T cells in Graves' hyperthyroidism and ophthalmopathy.

The source was peripheral blood mononuclear cells (PBMCs), collected at new diagnosis, from a patient treated with antithyroid drugs. The source is a man in his forties or fifties with Graves disease.

This clonotype was counted between two and nine times. The chain has TRBV6-2 or TRBV6-3 and TRBJ1-2; 7 positions match TRBD1. Germline values: CDR1 MNHEY, CDR2 SVGEGT. The CDR3 has 14 amino acids. The V gene end was trimmed by 0 bases and the J gene end by 8 bases; junction bases not matched to a gene: 6. The CDR3 nucleotides are TGTGCCAGCAGTTACTCGACACAGGGGCAGGGCTACACCTTC. This translates into CASSYSTQGQGYTF.

This clonotype occurred a few times. The chain couples TRBV27 to TRBJ2-7; a possible D gene is TRBD1 (5 bases). CDR1 MNHEY and CDR2 SMNVEV come from the germline V gene (reference sequence). Trimming removed 6 bases at V and 3 bases at J, with 12 bases between. CDR3 length: 13 residues. The CDR3 bases are TGTGCCAGCAGGAGAGGACACGACTACGAGCAGTACTTC. This codes for CASRRGHDYEQYF.

The table lists this clonotype with many counts. V usage is TRBV28 and J usage is TRBJ2-7, with D maybe TRBD1 (6 bases). Between the trimmed V and J ends, which lost 5 bases and 0 bases, there was a span of 17 bases. Germline CDR1 and CDR2: MDHEN and SYDVKM. The CDR3 is made up of 16 amino acids. The CDR3 DNA reads as TGTGCCAGCAGTCAGCTCTGGGACACGGACTCCTACGAGCAGTACTTC. Residues: CASSQLWDTDSYEQYF.

This clonotype has a count of ten or more. The rearrangement links TRBV20-1 to TRBJ2-5, with D maybe TRBD2 (6 bases). CDR3 length: 14 amino acids. V was clipped by 3 bases and J by 4 bases, with 15 bases between them. CDR1 DFQATT and CDR2 SNEGSKA come from the germline V gene (reference sequence). The CDR3 sequence: CSASGDFPRETQYF. In nucleotides, the CDR3 is TGCAGTGCTAGTGGGGACTTCCCCCGAGAGACCCAGTACTTC.

CDR3: CASSQVFAGELFF. The CDR3 DNA is TGTGCCAGCAGCCAAGTATTTGCCGGGGAGCTGTTTTTT. The chain recombines TRBV14 with TRBJ2-2; D uncertain. V lost 1 base, J lost 6 bases, and 6 bases lay in between. Germline V gives CDR1 SGHDN, CDR2 FVKESK. CDR3 length: 13 residues. Full variable domain (rest looked up from reference TRBV14 and TRBJ2-2): EAGVTQFPSHSVIEKGQTVTLRCDPISGHDNLYWYRRVMGKEIKFLLHFVKESKQDESGMPNNRFLAERTGGTYSTLKVQPAELEDSGVYFCASSQVFAGELFFGEGSRLTVL.

A few counts support this clonotype. The V gene is TRBV20-1, the J gene TRBJ2-7; D is unresolved. The CDR3 contains 17 residues. V was cut by 1 base and J by 0 bases, with 19 bases left in between. In germline, CDR1 is DFQATT, CDR2 SNEGSKA (reference sequence). The CDR3 DNA reads as TGCAGTGCTAGAGTCTTGAGTGAGGATGAGCCCTCCTACGAGCAGTACTTC. This gives the protein CSARVLSEDEPSYEQYF.

The chain uses TRBV6-5 and TRBJ2-5; TRBD1 matches at 11 bases. The CDR3 has 16 residues. V lost 4 bases, J lost 2 bases, and 6 bases stayed unmatched. The germline CDR1 and CDR2 sequences are MNHEY and SVGAGI. CDR3 protein: CASSLGQGVGQETQYF. The CDR3 DNA is TGTGCCAGCAGTTTGGGACAGGGGGTGGGTCAAGAGACCCAGTACTTC.

The chain employs TRBV19 and TRBJ2-1; 7 bases are shared with TRBD2. The CDR3 consists of 16 residues. From germline, CDR1 is LNHDA and CDR2 SQIVND (reference sequence). With V trimmed by 6 bases and J by 2 bases, 10 bases remained unmatched. CDR3 bases: TGTGCCAGTAGGTCTAGCGGAAACCGTCCCTACAATGAGCAGTTCTTC. Its protein is CASRSSGNRPYNEQFF.

This clonotype was seen many times. This chain uses TRBV28 with TRBJ2-7; TRBD1 matches 11 bases. The germline V gene encodes CDR1 MDHEN and CDR2 SYDVKM. After removal of 10 bases from V and 5 bases from J, the junction contained 7 bases not matched to a gene. CDR3 length: 13 amino acids. DNA of the CDR3: TGTGCCATCGTACCGGGACAGGGGGACGAGCAGTACTTC. It translates to CAIVPGQGDEQYF.

This clonotype turned up a few times. V gene TRBV29-1 combines with J gene TRBJ2-5, with D perhaps matching TRBD2 (6 bases). The germline V and J ends were trimmed by 7 bases and 5 bases, with 14 bases remaining between them. Germline V gene lookup returns CDR1 SQVTM and CDR2 ANQGSEA. The CDR3 spans 12 residues. For the CDR3, the DNA is TGCAGCGGGGAGGAGGGCCAGGAGACCCAGTACTTC. This sequence encodes CSGEEGQETQYF.

The chain recombines TRBV5-1 with TRBJ2-7; the match to TRBD2 covers 7 bases. The V segment lost 3 bases and the J segment 4 bases; nucleotides outside the gene matches: 10. The CDR3 runs 15 residues. Germline loops: CDR1 SGHRS, CDR2 YFSETQ. CDR3 sequence (DNA): TGCGCCAGCAGCTGGGGGGGGGACTCATCATACGAGCAGTACTTC. Translated: CASSWGGDSSYEQYF.

There are a few counts of this clonotype. The chain has TRBV20-1 and TRBJ1-5, with D maybe TRBD1 (6 bases). The ends were cut back, 3 bases at V and 6 bases at J, with 12 bases in the middle. The germline gives CDR1 DFQATT, CDR2 SNEGSKA (reference sequence). The CDR3 is 13 residues long. CDR3 coding DNA: TGCAGTGCTAGCCCAGGGGTAACTCAGCCCCAGCATTTT. Translation gives CSASPGVTQPQHF.

This clonotype was seen a handful of times. This chain joins TRBV5-1 and TRBJ2-7; D is unclear. The CDR3 covers 14 residues. Looked up from germline, CDR1 is SGHRS and CDR2 is YFSETQ. V was trimmed by 2 bases and J by 2 bases, leaving 11 bases between them. Here the CDR3 DNA reads TGCGCCAGCAGCTTCCAGAGAGCAGCCTACGAGCAGTACTTC. Translation: CASSFQRAAYEQYF.

The chain links TRBV6-2 or TRBV6-3 to TRBJ2-2, with D unresolved. Germline lookup yields CDR1 MNHEY and CDR2 SVGEGT. The V end lost 1 base, the J end lost 3 bases, and 6 bases lay between the germline ends. The CDR3 has 14 residues. The CDR3 DNA follows: TGTGCCAGCAGTTACTTGACACACACCGGGGAGCTGTTTTTT. It specifies CASSYLTHTGELFF.

This clonotype was counted at least ten times. This chain uses TRBV5-1 with TRBJ2-7; D gene unclear. This CDR3 is 13 amino acids long. V lost 1 base to trimming and J lost 5 bases, with 10 bases between them. The germline V gene has CDR1 SGHRS and CDR2 YFSETQ. CDR3 sequence: CASSLYLGNEQYF. The CDR3 DNA sequence: TGCGCCAGCAGCTTGTATTTGGGGAACGAGCAGTACTTC.